Following are 26 T cell receptor beta chains from one sample sequenced in a study of cytomegalovirus exposure and HLA in healthy donors. A multiplex PCR was run with 60 Vbeta primers and 13 Jbeta primers. Method: immunoSEQ multiplex PCR; TCRdb's copy keeps in-frame clones and lacks some. The sample has around 160,000 clones, 75% seen once. Specimen: PBMCs. Every receptor here comes from a male donor in good health and CMV-seronegative.

V gene TRBV5-6 combines with J gene TRBJ1-2; 7 bases line up with TRBD1. Unmatched junction bases numbered 4, after V lost 0 bases and J lost 8 bases. The CDR3 sequence is 13 residues long. CDR1 SGHDT and CDR2 YYEEEE come from the germline V gene. For the CDR3, the DNA is TGTGCCAGCAGCTTGGAGGGGGCGCGGGGCTACACCTTC. Encoded protein: CASSLEGARGYTF.

This sequence joins TRBV27 and TRBJ2-7; maybe TRBD1 (6 bases). Per the germline V gene, CDR1 is MNHEY and CDR2 is SMNVEV (reference sequence). The CDR3 spans 15 residues. V was shortened by 3 bases and J by 2 bases, with 14 bases between the two germline ends. The CDR3 DNA reads TGTGCCAGCAGTTTCCGTCAGGGGTTCACCTACGAGCAGTACTTC. Translation gives CASSFRQGFTYEQYF.

This chain uses TRBV6-1 with TRBJ2-3; possibly TRBD2 for D (6 bases). The length of the CDR3 is 17 residues. CDR1 is MNHNS, CDR2 SASEGT, per germline. V lost 2 bases, J lost 0 bases, and 15 bases lay in between. The CDR3 reads CASSELAGTASTDTQYF. The CDR3 DNA sequence: TGTGCCAGCAGTGAACTGGCGGGGACCGCTAGCACAGATACGCAGTATTTT.

This chain's CDR3 is CARSLEDRGNLTKNIQYF. CDR3 DNA: TGTGCCAGAAGCTTGGAAGACAGGGGAAATCTAACCAAAAACATTCAGTACTTC. J is TRBJ2-4 and V is TRBV5-3, with TRBD1 matching over 8 bases. TRBV5-3 is recorded as an ORF, its role being uncertain. The trim removed 0 bases at V and 2 bases at J, leaving 10 bases unmatched. The CDR3 consists of 18 residues.

Concerning this clone itself: This sample includes further DNA sequences coding for the same CDR3. The chain couples TRBV9 to TRBJ2-2; 7 bases agree with TRBD1. The trim removed 3 bases at V and 4 bases at J, leaving 6 bases unmatched. Germline CDR1 reads SGDLS; CDR2 reads YYNGEE. This CDR3 contains 15 residues. CDR3 DNA sequence: TGTGCCAGCAGCGCCCGACAGGGAAGCACCGGGGAGCTGTTTTTT. Translation gives CASSARQGSTGELFF.

The rearrangement uses TRBV9 and TRBJ2-5; the match to TRBD1 covers 8 bases. After removal of 3 bases from V and 5 bases from J, the junction contained 9 bases not matched to a gene. CDR1 SGDLS and CDR2 YYNGEE come from the germline V gene. The CDR3 has 15 amino acids. The CDR3 DNA reads as TGTGCCAGCAGCGAGGATGAGTACAGGGGGGAGACCCAGTACTTC. Protein product: CASSEDEYRGETQYF.

The rearrangement joins TRBV9 to TRBJ1-3, with 7 positions matching TRBD1. The CDR3 is 15 amino acids. V lost 3 bases and J lost 2; bases outside the gene matches: 5. Germline V gives CDR1 SGDLS, CDR2 YYNGEE. The CDR3 here is CASSALGTAGNTIYF. The CDR3 coding sequence is TGTGCCAGCAGCGCCCTCGGGACAGCTGGAAACACCATATATTTT.

The genes are TRBV9 and TRBJ1-2; tentative D call: TRBD1 (6 bases). The CDR3 is 14 residues long. With 4 bases removed from V and 8 bases from J, the gap between germline ends came to 18 bases. Germline V gene lookup returns CDR1 SGDLS and CDR2 YYNGEE. The CDR3 loop reads CASSPQGIVGGYTF. The DNA of the CDR3 is TGTGCCAGCAGCCCACAGGGAATAGTGGGAGGCTACACCTTC. Complete variable domain (other parts from reference TRBV9 and TRBJ1-2): DSGVTQTPKHLITATGQRVTLRCSPRSGDLSVYWYQQSLDQGLQFLIQYYNGEERAKGNILERFSAQQFPDLHSELNLSSLELGDSALYFCASSPQGIVGGYTFGSGTRLTVV.

The chain couples TRBV19 to TRBJ2-1, with D perhaps TRBD1 (6 bases). Germline CDR1 is LNHDA and CDR2 is SQIVND (reference sequence). The CDR3 sequence is 13 residues long. The V and J ends lost 5 bases and 6 bases respectively, with 11 bases between them. CDR3 residues: CASSRDTSNEQFF. CDR3 nucleotides: TGTGCCAGTAGTCGGGACACCTCCAATGAGCAGTTCTTC.

The chain is built from TRBV5-1 and TRBJ2-1, with 13 bases aligning to TRBD2. Germline V lookup: CDR1 SGHRS, CDR2 YFSETQ. V shed 4 bases and J 0 bases; nucleotides not matched to a gene: 4. This CDR3 is 17 amino acids long. This chain's CDR3 is CASSKTSGRASYNEQFF. The CDR3 DNA is TGCGCCAGCAGCAAAACTAGCGGGAGGGCCTCCTACAATGAGCAGTTCTTC.

CDR3 sequence reads: CASSSRQGRDYGYTF. The CDR3 DNA is TGTGCCAGCAGCTCACGACAGGGACGGGACTATGGCTACACCTTC. The chain recombines TRBV11-1 with TRBJ1-2, with TRBD1 matching 7 bases. Germline-derived CDR1 and CDR2 are SGHAT and FQDESV (reference sequence). The CDR3 totals 15 residues. J lost 3 bases, V lost 4 bases, and 8 bases had no gene match.

The chain couples TRBV16 to TRBJ2-7, with TRBD1 matching 10 bases. Germline loops: CDR1 KGHSY, CDR2 FQNENV. J lost 4 bases, V lost 2 bases, and 14 bases had no gene match. The length of the CDR3 is 18 residues. CDR3 nucleotides: TGTGCCAGCAGCCAAGGGTTCCCGGACAGGGGGGTTTGGTACGAGCAGTACTTC. It encodes CASSQGFPDRGVWYEQYF.

V is TRBV7-3 and J is TRBJ2-1, with 8 bases matching TRBD2. This CDR3 region has 13 residues. V was pared by 2 bases and J by 9 bases, with 3 bases of the junction left unmatched. Germline V lookup: CDR1 SGHTA, CDR2 FQGTGA. The CDR3 DNA reads TGTGCCAGCAGCTTACGGGAGGGGGGTGAGCAGTTCTTC. As protein: CASSLREGGEQFF.

This chain's CDR3 is CAISEFRGASTDTQYF. CDR3 DNA sequence: TGTGCCATCAGTGAGTTTCGGGGGGCGAGCACAGATACGCAGTATTTT. This chain links TRBV10-3 with TRBJ2-3; tentative D call: TRBD2 (7 bases). The CDR3 has 16 residues. Germline values: CDR1 ENHRY, CDR2 SYGVKD. Trimming left V 1 base short and J 0 bases short, with 11 bases between.

The chain uses TRBV5-6 and TRBJ1-6; D gene ambiguous. Germline V gives CDR1 SGHDT, CDR2 YYEEEE. Trimming left V 0 bases short and J 13 bases short, with 14 bases between. The CDR3 consists of 14 residues. The CDR3 region has the DNA TGTGCCAGCAGCTTGGCGGGAAGTCCTTTTCCCCTCCACTTT. It codes for CASSLAGSPFPLHF. The full variable domain, with the rest looked up from reference TRBV5-6 and TRBJ1-6, is DAGVTQSPTHLIKTRGQQVTLRCSPKSGHDTVSWYQQALGQGPQFIFQYYEEEERQRGNFPDRFSGHQFPNYSSELNVNALLLGDSALYLCASSLAGSPFPLHFGNGTRLTVT.

The chain recombines TRBV9 with TRBJ2-7, with 7 positions matching TRBD2. Germline values: CDR1 SGDLS, CDR2 YYNGEE. The CDR3 sequence is 18 residues long. V dropped 0 bases and J dropped 5; count of bases not matched to a gene: 17. CDR3 DNA sequence: TGTGCCAGCAGCGTAGCCCTGTTAAATGGGGGGGAGAGAGACGAGCAGTACTTC. Its protein is CASSVALLNGGERDEQYF.

In its sample, this clone was seen a few times. This CDR3 is also generated by other DNA sequences in the sample. This chain joins TRBV30 and TRBJ2-7; D unresolved. CDR3 length: 11 amino acids. The V and J ends lost 3 bases and 1 base respectively, with 4 bases between them. Germline V gene lookup returns CDR1 GTSNPN and CDR2 SVGIG (reference sequence). This CDR3 is CAWSLSYEQYF. The CDR3 DNA reads TGTGCCTGGAGCCTATCCTACGAGCAGTACTTC.

The chain has TRBV29-1 and TRBJ1-1; D is perhaps TRBD1 (6 bases). V was pared by 3 bases and J by 5 bases, with 16 bases between. The CDR3 is 14 residues long. Germline values: CDR1 SQVTM, CDR2 ANQGSEA. The CDR3 is CSVERGGHWTEAFF. CDR3 coding DNA: TGCAGCGTTGAGAGGGGGGGGCATTGGACTGAAGCTTTCTTT.

V gene TRBV6-1 combines with J gene TRBJ2-1; 9 nucleotides align to TRBD1. From germline, CDR1 is MNHNS and CDR2 SASEGT. V was clipped by 4 bases and J by 4 bases; unmatched bases: 5. The CDR3 has 15 residues. The CDR3 nucleotides read TGTGCCAGCAGTGTGGACAGGGGCGCTTACAATGAGCAGTTCTTC. Translation: CASSVDRGAYNEQFF.

Concerning this clone itself: This specimen includes other DNA sequences encoding the same CDR3. The chain is built from TRBV19 and TRBJ1-3, with 12 nucleotides matching TRBD1. The CDR3 loop spans 14 amino acids. Germline CDR1 LNHDA, CDR2 SQIVND (reference sequence). The J segment lost 3 bases and the V segment lost 9 bases, leaving 3 bases of the junction unmatched. The CDR3 nucleotides read TGTGCCAGCCGGGACAGGGGGCTTGGAAACACCATATATTTT. Its protein product is CASRDRGLGNTIYF.

The V gene is TRBV7-9, the J gene TRBJ1-2; no firm D call. Germline V gene sequence: CDR1 SEHNR, CDR2 FQNEAQ (reference sequence). V lost 2 bases and J lost 4, with 5 bases in between. CDR3 length: 12 residues. The CDR3 DNA reads as TGTGCCAGCAGCTTATTCCGCTATGGCTACACCTTC. It translates to CASSLFRYGYTF.

The V gene is TRBV7-7, the J gene TRBJ2-1; D perhaps matches TRBD1 (5 bases). CDR1 SSHAT and CDR2 FNYEAQ come from the germline V gene (reference sequence). V was trimmed by 1 base and J by 5 bases, leaving 9 bases between them. The CDR3 extends over 14 amino acids. The CDR3 loop reads CASSLESGNNEQFF. The CDR3 DNA reads TGTGCCAGCAGCTTAGAGTCAGGGAACAATGAGCAGTTCTTC.

This chain uses TRBV19 with TRBJ1-5, with TRBD1 matching over 11 bases. This CDR3 is built from 16 residues. J was trimmed by 2 bases and V by 4 bases; bases with no gene match: 4. Looked up from germline, CDR1 is LNHDA and CDR2 is SQIVND (reference sequence). The CDR3 protein is CASSTPGQGGNQPQHF. CDR3 in DNA: TGTGCCAGTAGTACTCCGGGACAGGGGGGCAATCAGCCCCAGCATTTT. Based on the CDR3 plus reference TRBV19 and TRBJ1-5, the full variable domain is DGGITQSPKYLFRKEGQNVTLSCEQNLNHDAMYWYRQDPGQGLRLIYYSQIVNDFQKGDIAEGYSVSREKKESFPLTVTSAQKNPTAFYLCASSTPGQGGNQPQHFGDGTRLSIL.

The J gene is TRBJ2-7, the V gene TRBV5-6, with TRBD2 matching over 10 bases. There are 14 residues in the CDR3. Losses at the gene ends were 2 bases for V and 6 bases for J; bases not matched to a gene: 5. CDR1 and CDR2 (germline): SGHDT, YYEEEE. This CDR3 reads CASSLASGSFEQYF. CDR3 nucleotide sequence: TGTGCCAGCAGCTTAGCTAGCGGGAGTTTCGAGCAGTACTTC.

The table lists this clone with a count of one. This chain joins TRBV14 and TRBJ2-7; D is perhaps TRBD2 (5 bases). This CDR3 has 14 residues. Trimming took off 8 bases at V and 5 bases at J, with 19 bases between the two ends. Germline-derived CDR1 and CDR2 are SGHDN and FVKESK. CDR3 region: CASRPDGGPHEQYF. The CDR3 nucleotides are TGTGCCAGCCGACCAGACGGAGGCCCCCACGAGCAGTACTTC.

This chain uses TRBV30 with TRBJ2-1; tentative D call: TRBD2 (7 bases). CDR3 length: 14 amino acids. V shed 0 bases and J shed 6 bases, with 12 bases lying between them. Germline lookup yields CDR1 GTSNPN and CDR2 SVGIG (reference sequence). The CDR3 sequence is CAWSVRGARNEQFF. In DNA, the CDR3 is TGTGCCTGGAGTGTACGGGGGGCTCGCAATGAGCAGTTCTTC.